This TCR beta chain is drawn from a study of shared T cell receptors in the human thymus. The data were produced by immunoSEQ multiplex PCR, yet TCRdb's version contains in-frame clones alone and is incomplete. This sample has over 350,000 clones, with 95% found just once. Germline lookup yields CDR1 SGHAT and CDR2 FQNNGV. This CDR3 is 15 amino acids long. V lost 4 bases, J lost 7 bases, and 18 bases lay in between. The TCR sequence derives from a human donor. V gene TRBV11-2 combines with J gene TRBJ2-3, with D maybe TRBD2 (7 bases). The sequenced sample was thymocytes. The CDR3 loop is CASSSKWEGGNTQYF. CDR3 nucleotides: TGTGCCAGCAGCTCTAAGTGGGAGGGGGGAAATACGCAGTATTTT. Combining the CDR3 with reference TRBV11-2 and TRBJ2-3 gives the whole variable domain EAGVAQSPRYKIIEKRQSVAFWCNPISGHATLYWYQQILGQGPKLLIQFQNNGVVDDSQLPKDRFSAERLKGVDSTLKIQPAKLEDSAVYLCASSSKWEGGNTQYFGPGTRLTVL.